Reported below is one T cell receptor (beta chain). Its antigen is currently unknown. The PCR made use of 60 Vbeta and 13 Jbeta primers. The repertoire was sequenced with immunoSEQ multiplex PCR; TCRdb's copy has only in-frame clones and lacks some. This table has about 110,000 clones, 70% to 80% appearing once. This specimen comes from a study of cytomegalovirus exposure and HLA in healthy donors. General study results and limits: With later analysis, a missense DCLRE1C variant became linked to TCR beta V- and J-gene trimming.

Germline V CDR1 and CDR2: SNHLY, FYNNEI. The CDR3 loop spans 13 amino acids. V lost 5 bases to trimming and J lost 5 bases, with 11 bases between them. Regarding donors, all were healthy bone marrow donors. The TCR comes from a boy between 10 and 17 years old in good health and CMV-seronegative. Sequenced sample: PBMCs. The rearrangement joins TRBV2 to TRBJ2-3, with D possibly being TRBD2 (6 bases). The CDR3 DNA reads as TGTGCCAGCAGTCGGGACTCCGGAGATACGCAGTATTTT. This sequence encodes CASSRDSGDTQYF.